The 22 T cell receptor beta chains presented below share a single source sample, sequenced in a study of blood T cells in healthy people across ages. With a J-beta primer mix and a sample-barcoded 5' primer, a second PCR ran about 6 to 11 cycles. A single record per CDR3 protein comes from TCRdb applying MiXCR to the 5' RACE reads. The table lists some 670,000 distinct CDR3 sequences, approximately 52% of them singletons. Specimen: blood. The receptors were gathered from a woman older than 75 in good health.

A note on this clonotype: This may come from a read error, since a much larger clone is one base off. The J gene is TRBJ2-1, the V gene TRBV18, with D perhaps matching TRBD2 (6 bases). From germline, CDR1 is KGHSH and CDR2 LQKENI. The CDR3 spans 16 residues. V lost 2 bases and J 9 bases, leaving 20 bases between the germline ends. Here the CDR3 reads CASSPGSSGWAVEQFF. CDR3 DNA: TGTGCCAGCTCACCAGGATCGAGCGGGTGGGCCGTTGAGCAGTTCTTC.

This clonotype was found a few times. This rearrangement joins TRBV28 to TRBJ2-3; D not certain. The CDR3 totals 11 residues. Trimming left V 10 bases short and J 2 bases short, with 7 bases between. Germline CDR1 reads MDHEN; CDR2 reads SYDVKM. The CDR3 region is CATSITDTQYF. The CDR3 DNA reads as TGTGCCACCTCAATCACAGATACGCAGTATTTT. Looking up the rest from reference TRBV28 and TRBJ2-3 gives the full variable domain: DVKVTQSSRYLVKRTGEKVFLECVQDMDHENMFWYRQDPGLGLRLIYFSYDVKMKEKGDIPEGYSVSREKKERFSLILESASTNQTSMYLCATSITDTQYFGPGTRLTVL.

This clonotype was counted once. The CDR3 reads CASSVGLEPEAFF. CDR3 DNA: TGTGCCAGCAGCGTCGGTCTAGAACCTGAAGCTTTCTTT. The chain combines TRBV7-9 with TRBJ1-1; D gene unclear. V lost 5 bases, J lost 6 bases, and 13 bases lay in between. The CDR3 has 13 residues. Germline V lookup: CDR1 SEHNR, CDR2 FQNEAQ (reference sequence).

This clonotype was found many times. V usage is TRBV5-5 and J usage is TRBJ1-2; 8 bases map to TRBD1. From germline, CDR1 is SGHKS and CDR2 YYEKEE (reference sequence). This CDR3 comprises 15 residues. V was clipped by 7 bases and J by 0 bases; unmatched bases: 8. The CDR3 region has the DNA TGTGCCAGCCAGGGACAGGCAGCGGCTAACTATGGCTACACCTTC. It codes for CASQGQAAANYGYTF.

As for this clonotype: The junction and the germline gene differ at one end; a read error may be behind it. V is TRBV29-1 and J is TRBJ2-2; 7 nucleotides line up with TRBD1. Germline V CDR1 and CDR2: SQVTM, ANQGSEA. The length of the CDR3 is 12 residues. The CDR3 loop reads CGVRTGTGELFF. DNA for the CDR3: TGCGGCGTCCGGACAGGCACCGGGGAGCTGTTTTTT.

About this clonotype itself: A single base separates this from a much larger clone, so it may be a read error. The chain carries TRBV12-3 or TRBV12-4 and TRBJ2-3, with D tentatively TRBD1 (5 bases). The CDR3 length is 15 residues. The ends were cut back, 5 bases at V and 0 bases at J, with 12 bases in the middle. The CDR3: CASSPPTVSTDTQYF. The DNA of the CDR3 is TGTGCCAGCAGTCCTCCGACAGTTAGCACAGATACGCAGTATTTT.

This clonotype was detected only a few times. The V gene is TRBV29-1, the J gene TRBJ2-7; 11 nucleotides match TRBD2. The CDR3 length is 16 residues. Trimming removed 4 bases from V and 7 bases from J; junction bases left unmatched: 15. The germline V gene has CDR1 SQVTM and CDR2 ANQGSEA. CDR3 sequence: CSVVVTSGDPGDEQYF. The CDR3 DNA follows: TGCAGCGTTGTAGTGACTAGCGGGGACCCAGGGGATGAGCAGTACTTC.

This clonotype occurred many times. The genes are TRBV10-3 and TRBJ2-1, with TRBD1 identical over 11 bases. Germline CDR1 ENHRY, CDR2 SYGVKD. This CDR3 has 14 residues. Trimming took 9 bases from V and 8 from J; bases not matched to a gene: 9. CDR3 sequence: CAIQAGTGGYEQFF. The CDR3 region has the DNA TGTGCCATACAGGCTGGGACAGGGGGTTATGAGCAGTTCTTC.

There are many counts of this clonotype. The V gene is TRBV6-6, the J gene TRBJ2-5; no definite D call. Germline V CDR1 and CDR2: MNHNY, SVGAGI (reference sequence). Trimming stripped 3 bases from V and 1 base from J, with 9 bases between. This CDR3 comprises 14 residues. The CDR3 here is CASSYTSPQETQYF. The CDR3 DNA follows: TGTGCCAGCAGTTATACCAGTCCCCAAGAGACCCAGTACTTC.

The sample holds many counts of this clonotype. The chain links TRBV4-2 to TRBJ1-2, with D unresolved. From germline, CDR1 is LGHNA and CDR2 YNFKEQ. The CDR3 runs 15 residues. V was clipped by 0 bases and J by 4 bases, with 12 bases between them. The chain's CDR3 is CASSQEQDPLYGYTF. The CDR3 DNA reads TGTGCCAGCAGCCAAGAGCAGGACCCCCTCTATGGCTACACCTTC.

This clonotype appeared many times. This chain links TRBV24-1 with TRBJ2-1, with D unclear. Between the trimmed V and J ends, which lost 1 base and 5 bases, there was a span of 11 bases. Germline V lookup: CDR1 KGHDR, CDR2 SFDVKD. CDR3 length equals 15 residues. The DNA of the CDR3 is TGTGCCACCAGTGATTTTTCCGACACCAACAATGAGCAGTTCTTC. The encoded protein is CATSDFSDTNNEQFF.

The genes are TRBV7-2 and TRBJ2-1, with D tentatively TRBD2 (6 bases). The CDR3 contains 19 residues. The V gene's germline CDR1 is SGHTA and CDR2 FQGNSA. Trimming cost V 2 bases and J 5 bases, with 25 bases left between them. CDR3 amino acids: CASSLPFSGTPLSNNEQFF. For the CDR3, the DNA is TGTGCCAGCAGCTTACCTTTCTCGGGGACTCCTCTTTCTAACAATGAGCAGTTCTTC.

The chain uses TRBV14 and TRBJ2-1; 7 positions agree with TRBD2. Germline CDR1 reads SGHDN; CDR2 reads FVKESK. V gave up 1 base and J gave up 5 bases; unmatched junction bases: 11. CDR3 length: 17 residues. CDR3 region: CASSQVPRAGVDNEQFF. The DNA for the CDR3 is TGTGCCAGCAGCCAAGTGCCCCGGGCGGGAGTGGACAATGAGCAGTTCTTC.

The rearrangement uses TRBV7-9 and TRBJ1-2; 9 bases map to TRBD1. The germline V gene has CDR1 SEHNR and CDR2 FQNEAQ (reference sequence). This CDR3 comprises 15 residues. Trimming took 5 bases from V and 6 from J; bases not matched to a gene: 10. CDR3 bases: TGTGCCAGCAGCCCAAGCCGGACAGGGGCCAATGGCTACACCTTC. Translation: CASSPSRTGANGYTF.

This clonotype was detected many times. This chain joins TRBV20-1 and TRBJ1-1; 8 bases map to TRBD1. Germline-derived CDR1 and CDR2 are DFQATT and SNEGSKA (reference sequence). With V trimmed by 5 bases and J by 8 bases, 16 bases remained unmatched. The CDR3 is made up of 15 amino acids. CDR3 bases: TGCAGTGCTGGGCCTCCTAGGACAGGGAGGTCCGAAGCTTTCTTT. This codes for CSAGPPRTGRSEAFF.

Many counts were recorded for this clonotype. The genes are TRBV7-2 and TRBJ2-5; D remains ambiguous. This CDR3 has 12 amino acids. V lost 1 base to trimming and J lost 5 bases, with 5 bases between them. From germline, CDR1 is SGHTA and CDR2 FQGNSA. CDR3 sequence (DNA): TGTGCCAGCAGCTTAGGGCCTGAGACCCAGTACTTC. Its protein product is CASSLGPETQYF. Variable domain in full (rest from reference TRBV7-2 and TRBJ2-5): GAGVSQSPSNKVTEKGKDVELRCDPISGHTALYWYRQSLGQGLEFLIYFQGNSAPDKSGLPSDRFSAERTGGSVSTLTIQRTQQEDSAVYLCASSLGPETQYFGPGTRLLVL.

This clonotype was detected only once. The junction and the germline gene differ at one end; a read error may be behind it. The chain recombines TRBV12-3 or TRBV12-4 with TRBJ2-3, with unresolved D. The CDR3 consists of 14 residues. CDR3 nucleotide sequence: TGTGCCAGCACCCGGACCCCGAGCACAGATACGGAGTATTTT. Amino acid sequence: CASTRTPSTDTEYF.

As concerns this clonotype: A much larger clone is a single base away; this may be a read error. The chain employs TRBV7-8 and TRBJ2-5, with 7 bases identical to TRBD1. Germline V gene lookup returns CDR1 SGHVS and CDR2 FQNEAQ. V lost 4 bases, J lost 11 bases, and 25 bases stayed unmatched. This CDR3 spans 18 amino acids. CDR3 protein: CASSSSYRGLQRYNEQYF. The DNA for the CDR3 is TGTGCCAGCAGCTCCTCCTACAGGGGCCTCCAGAGGTACAATGAGCAGTACTTC.

This clonotype was seen only a few times. J is TRBJ2-7 and V is TRBV28, with 7 nucleotides matching TRBD1. The CDR3 has 15 amino acids. V gave up 5 bases and J gave up 0 bases; unmatched junction bases: 7. Germline V lookup: CDR1 MDHEN, CDR2 SYDVKM. The DNA of the CDR3 is TGTGCCAGCAGTCCACAGGGGTACCTCTCCTACGAGCAGTACTTC. Its protein product is CASSPQGYLSYEQYF.

The chain links TRBV5-1 to TRBJ2-1, with 7 bases that match TRBD1. The CDR3 has 14 amino acids. V lost 2 bases and J lost 8; bases outside the gene matches: 7. Germline V lookup: CDR1 SGHRS, CDR2 YFSETQ. CDR3 loop: CASSLGGVADEQFF. CDR3 DNA sequence: TGCGCCAGCAGCTTAGGGGGCGTTGCGGATGAGCAGTTCTTC.

The gene calls are TRBV28 and TRBJ2-2; D unclear. Trimming cost V 3 bases and J 6 bases, with 5 bases left between them. CDR1 is MDHEN and CDR2 is SYDVKM in the germline V gene. The CDR3 is made up of 12 amino acids. This chain's CDR3 is CASSLEPGELFF. The CDR3 nucleotides are TGTGCCAGCAGTTTGGAACCCGGGGAGCTGTTTTTT.

The chain is built from TRBV12-3 or TRBV12-4 and TRBJ1-1, with TRBD1 matching over 8 bases. V was clipped by 11 bases and J by 9 bases; unmatched bases: 8. This CDR3 region has 11 residues. The CDR3 sequence: CASQGGVKAFF. The CDR3, as DNA: TGTGCCTCACAGGGGGGCGTAAAAGCTTTCTTT.